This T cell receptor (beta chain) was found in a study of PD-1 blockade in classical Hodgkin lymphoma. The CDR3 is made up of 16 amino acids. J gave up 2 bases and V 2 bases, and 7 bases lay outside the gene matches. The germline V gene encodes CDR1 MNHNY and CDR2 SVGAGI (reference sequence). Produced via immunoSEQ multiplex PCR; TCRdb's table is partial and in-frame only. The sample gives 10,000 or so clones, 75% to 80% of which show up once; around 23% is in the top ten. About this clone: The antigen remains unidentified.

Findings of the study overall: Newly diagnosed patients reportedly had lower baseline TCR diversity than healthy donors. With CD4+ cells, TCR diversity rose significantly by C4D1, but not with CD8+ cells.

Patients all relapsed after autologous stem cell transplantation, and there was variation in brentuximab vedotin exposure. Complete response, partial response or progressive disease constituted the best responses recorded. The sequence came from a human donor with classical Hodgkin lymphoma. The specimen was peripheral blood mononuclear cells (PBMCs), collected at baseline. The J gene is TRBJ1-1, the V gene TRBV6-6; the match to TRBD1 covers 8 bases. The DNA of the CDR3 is TGTGCCAGCAGTTACACCGCCAGGGGGCGCAACACTGAAGCTTTCTTT. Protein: CASSYTARGRNTEAFF.